Shown below are 6 T cell receptor beta chains from a single sample sequenced in a study of shared clonotypes between healthy human individuals. Only in-frame clones appear in the TCRdb table, and some are missing; sequencing was by immunoSEQ multiplex PCR. The table includes a few million clones, more than 85% detected once. The specimen was naive CD4+ T cells from PBMCs. Specified subset: CD45RA+ positively selected. These receptors were obtained from a man between 18 and 35 years old in good health. Some clones in this sample may be carry-over from other donors' samples.

V usage is TRBV5-1 and J usage is TRBJ2-3; D is possibly TRBD1 (6 bases). This CDR3 spans 16 amino acids. CDR1 SGHRS and CDR2 YFSETQ come from the germline V gene. V shed 0 bases and J shed 2 bases, with 13 bases lying between them. CDR3: CASSLEQQGLTDTQYF. As DNA, the CDR3 is TGCGCCAGCAGCTTGGAGCAGCAGGGGCTCACAGATACGCAGTATTTT.

The chain employs TRBV4-1 and TRBJ1-3, with D unresolved. The CDR3 length is 17 residues. Germline CDR1 is MGHRA and CDR2 is YSYEKL. V gave up 2 bases and J gave up 4 bases, with 18 bases separating them. The CDR3 DNA reads as TGCGCCAGCAGCCAATACGTTTCGGGGTTAGGAGGAAACACCATATATTTT. The encoded protein is CASSQYVSGLGGNTIYF.

In this sample, this clone turned up once. The CDR3 is CASSQDGLGGATEAFF. For the CDR3, the DNA is TGTGCCAGCAGCCAAGATGGGTTAGGAGGGGCGACTGAAGCTTTCTTT. The chain is built from TRBV4-2 and TRBJ1-1; a possible D gene is TRBD1 (5 bases). The germline V gene has CDR1 LGHNA and CDR2 YNFKEQ. CDR3 length: 16 residues. Trimming removed 0 bases from V and 5 bases from J, with 16 bases in between.

This clone was seen just once. The V gene is TRBV5-4, the J gene TRBJ2-2; D is uncertain. CDR1 and CDR2 from the germline V gene are SGHNT and YYREEE (reference sequence). The CDR3 covers 14 residues. The V gene lost 1 base and the J gene lost 0 bases, with 4 bases spanning the gap. Here the CDR3 reads CASSLSANTGELFF. The CDR3 DNA reads as TGTGCCAGCAGCTTGTCTGCGAACACCGGGGAGCTGTTTTTT.

This clone was recorded a few times. This chain joins TRBV10-3 and TRBJ2-7; 11 bases line up with TRBD1. Germline V CDR1 and CDR2: ENHRY, SYGVKD. The J segment lost 6 bases and the V segment lost 10 bases, leaving 8 bases of the junction unmatched. The CDR3 loop spans 13 amino acids. DNA for the CDR3: TGTGCCAGCGGACAGGGGGCTAGTCGCGAGCAGTACTTC. Its translation: CASGQGASREQYF.

This sequence joins TRBV28 and TRBJ2-7, with TRBD1 matching 9 bases. Per germline, CDR1 MDHEN and CDR2 SYDVKM. Trimming at V came to 4 bases and at J to 3 bases, leaving 7 bases not matched to a gene. The CDR3 runs to 15 residues. CDR3 coding DNA: TGTGCCAGCAGTTCCTACGGGACAGGGAACTACGAGCAGTACTTC. It is translated as CASSSYGTGNYEQYF.